This T cell receptor (beta chain) was identified during a study of T-cell memory formation after mild COVID-19. Findings and limits, study-wide: Day 37-peaking second-wave clones had unconfirmed SARS-CoV-2 specificity. Contracting CD8+ clones were enriched in EMRA, CD4+ mainly in CM and EM. Some clones that responded turned up in pre-infection memory, which suggests that cross-reactive memory joined in.

As to this clonotype: Its specificity is unknown.

CDR1 is LGHDT, CDR2 YNNKEL, per germline (reference sequence). CDR3 length equals 15 residues. Trimming stripped 8 bases from V and 0 bases from J, with 14 bases between. 5'RACE with constant-segment primers yielded barcoded, UMI-tagged TCR alpha and TCR beta cDNA libraries. MiXCR was run by TCRdb on the 5' RACE reads, yielding one entry per CDR3 protein. The sample carries about 150,000 distinct CDR3 sequences, under 25% recorded once. Material: PBMCs or a T cell subset sorted from them (not recorded which). This TCR came from an adult woman who had mild COVID-19 (a few samples of this study predate the infection). Cell type and time point are not known. The chain carries TRBV3-1 and TRBJ1-3; possibly TRBD1 for D (5 bases). CDR3 region: CASGRAGHSGNTIYF. The CDR3 DNA follows: TGTGCCAGCGGGAGGGCAGGGCACTCTGGAAACACCATATATTTT.